What follows is one TCR beta chain and its context. What it binds is not known. PCR involved 60 Vbeta and 13 Jbeta primers. TCRdb's table, derived via immunoSEQ multiplex PCR, lists solely in-frame clones and lacks some. Of more than 90,000 clones in the sample, around three quarters were seen once. This record comes from a study of cytomegalovirus exposure and HLA in healthy donors. This CDR3 has 16 amino acids. Germline lookup yields CDR1 LNHDA and CDR2 SQIVND (reference sequence). V was clipped by 1 base and J by 3 bases, with 13 bases between them. Donors had nominal health at sampling but likely had unrecorded immune exposures. General study findings and limits: As immune exposure information, only CMV serostatus was available. Reported findings show TCR beta sequences accurately forecast HLA-A and HLA-B alleles in most subjects.

The source material was PBMCs. The clonotype comes from a man aged 50-60 years in good health and CMV-seropositive. V and J are TRBV19 and TRBJ1-5; D possibly corresponds to TRBD1 (6 bases). CDR3 nucleotides: TGTGCCAGTAGTATAGTGGGCAGGGGCGACAATCAGCCCCAGCATTTT. Residues: CASSIVGRGDNQPQHF.